Below, 8 T cell receptor beta chains from the same sample are listed, as sequenced in a study of cytomegalovirus exposure and HLA in healthy donors. It was with 60 Vbeta and 13 Jbeta primers that the PCR ran. Sequencing was performed with immunoSEQ multiplex PCR; in TCRdb, only in-frame clones are kept and a portion is missing. The table includes fewer than 150,000 clones, approximately 69% detected once. The sample comprised PBMCs. The receptors come from a woman between 50 and 59 years old in good health and CMV-seropositive.

The CDR3 sequence is CAISGPTSGGGPYNEQFF. In DNA form, the CDR3 reads TGTGCCATCAGTGGGCCGACTAGCGGGGGGGGACCCTACAATGAGCAGTTCTTC. The chain carries TRBV10-3 and TRBJ2-1; 14 bases match TRBD2. From germline, CDR1 is ENHRY and CDR2 SYGVKD. Trimming removed 4 bases from V and 2 bases from J; junction bases left unmatched: 7. This CDR3 region has 18 residues.

CDR3: CASGPGQGRQPQHF. DNA of the CDR3: TGTGCTAGTGGCCCGGGACAGGGACGTCAGCCCCAGCATTTT. The chain uses TRBV12-5 and TRBJ1-5; 9 positions agree with TRBD1. Germline V CDR1 and CDR2: LGHNT, FRNRAP. V was clipped by 6 bases and J by 6 bases; unmatched bases: 6. CDR3 length: 14 residues.

The CDR3 nucleotides read TGTGCCAGTAGTAAAGGGACACACTCCTACAATGAGCAGTTCTTC. Protein product: CASSKGTHSYNEQFF. The genes are TRBV19 and TRBJ2-1; weak D call: TRBD1 (6 bases). Trimming cost V 4 bases and J 0 bases, with 10 bases left between them. Germline lookup yields CDR1 LNHDA and CDR2 SQIVND (reference sequence). The CDR3 consists of 15 residues. Variable domain in full (rest from reference TRBV19 and TRBJ2-1): DGGITQSPKYLFRKEGQNVTLSCEQNLNHDAMYWYRQDPGQGLRLIYYSQIVNDFQKGDIAEGYSVSREKKESFPLTVTSAQKNPTAFYLCASSKGTHSYNEQFFGPGTRLTVL.

CDR3 sequence: CASSPPKSTGYGYTF. In DNA form, the CDR3 reads TGTGCCAGCTCACCACCGAAATCGACAGGGTATGGCTACACCTTC. V and J are TRBV18 and TRBJ1-2; TRBD1 agrees at 7 bases. With 0 bases clipped from V and 5 bases from J, the junction kept 6 bases outside the gene matches. Germline lookup yields CDR1 KGHSH and CDR2 LQKENI. The CDR3 consists of 15 residues. Looking up the rest from reference TRBV18 and TRBJ1-2 gives the full variable domain: NAGVMQNPRHLVRRRGQEARLRCSPMKGHSHVYWYRQLPEEGLKFMVYLQKENIIDESGMPKERFSAEFPKEGPSILRIQQVVRGDSAAYFCASSPPKSTGYGYTFGSGTRLTVV.

This chain connects TRBV15 to TRBJ1-4, with no clear D. The CDR3 has 13 amino acids. CDR1 LNHNV and CDR2 YYDKDF come from the germline V gene (reference sequence). V was trimmed by 0 bases and J by 6 bases, leaving 5 bases between them. The CDR3 reads CATSRERDEKLFF. The CDR3 DNA reads TGTGCCACCAGCAGAGAGAGGGATGAAAAACTGTTTTTT.

The rearrangement uses TRBV18 and TRBJ2-7; D not certain. CDR3 size: 14 residues. In germline, CDR1 is KGHSH, CDR2 LQKENI. V gave up 3 bases and J gave up 0 bases, with 9 bases separating them. CDR3 in DNA: TGTGCCAGCTCACCCGAGGCCCTCTCCTACGAGCAGTACTTC. Amino acid sequence: CASSPEALSYEQYF.

CDR3 sequence reads: CASGTGPSYEQYF. Here the CDR3 DNA reads TGTGCCAGCGGGACAGGCCCCTCCTACGAGCAGTACTTC. This chain joins TRBV7-6 and TRBJ2-7; 8 bases are shared with TRBD1. V trimming: 8 bases; J trimming: 0 bases; junction bases outside the gene matches: 3. Per germline, CDR1 SGHVS and CDR2 FNYEAQ. The CDR3 totals 13 residues.

J is TRBJ1-2 and V is TRBV7-2; D unclear. CDR1 is SGHTA, CDR2 FQGNSA, per germline. V lost 2 bases and J 6 bases, leaving 16 bases between the germline ends. CDR3 length equals 15 residues. For the CDR3, the DNA is TGTGCCAGCAGCTTATATGCAGGCGTGGTGAATGGCTACACCTTC. Protein sequence: CASSLYAGVVNGYTF.